The text below deals with one TCR beta chain. Its antigen target is currently unknown. No much larger clone exists at a distance of one base, and base qualities are not known. This sample is drawn from a study of technical replicates of blood from several donors (dated by TCRdb to about 2017). Library prep was done by the immunoSEQ multiplex PCR assay. In its TCRdb copy, this immuneACCESS table keeps in-frame sequences only and misses some clones. Where compared with another copy, unresolved V genes explain less than half of these, and the others have no known cause. The sample table holds roughly 80,000 clones, of which roughly 96% were seen once. The top ten clonotypes cover 0.2% of the sample. CDR1 SGHVS and CDR2 FNYEAQ were looked up in the germline V gene. V is shortened by 0 bases, J by 1 base, and the region joining them spans 19 bases. The CDR3 starts with the cysteine, ends with the phenylalanine, and has 18 residues. Left in the record is the CDR3 DNA by itself, 54 bases read in frame from the first base.

The material sequenced was T cells isolated from PBMCs. The rearrangement combines TRBV7-6 with TRBJ2-7; matching of 5 bases hints at TRBD1 as the D gene. This receptor was obtained from a human donor in good health. CDR3 sequence: CASSLASVVAGNSYEQYF. Here is the DNA: TGTGCCAGCAGCTTAGCGTCAGTCGTGGCAGGGAATTCCTACGAGCAGTACTTC. Full variable domain (CDR3 extended with the reference TRBV7-6 and TRBJ2-7 proteins): GAGVSQSPRYKVTKRGQDVALRCDPISGHVSLYWYRQALGQGPEFLTYFNYEAQQDKSGLPNDRFSAERPEGSISTLTIQRTEQRDSAMYRCASSLASVVAGNSYEQYFGPGTRLTVT.